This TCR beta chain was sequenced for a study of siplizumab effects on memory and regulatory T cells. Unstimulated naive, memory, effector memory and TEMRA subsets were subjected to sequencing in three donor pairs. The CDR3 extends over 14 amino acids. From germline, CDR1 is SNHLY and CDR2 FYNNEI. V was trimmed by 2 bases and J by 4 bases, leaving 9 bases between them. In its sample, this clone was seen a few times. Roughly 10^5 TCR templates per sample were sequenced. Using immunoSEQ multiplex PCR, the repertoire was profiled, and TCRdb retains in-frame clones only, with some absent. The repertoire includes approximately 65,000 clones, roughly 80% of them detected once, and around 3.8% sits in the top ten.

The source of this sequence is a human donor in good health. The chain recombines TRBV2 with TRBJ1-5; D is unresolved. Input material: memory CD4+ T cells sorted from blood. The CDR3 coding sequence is TGTGCCAGCAGTGAAACCGCAGGAAATCAGCCCCAGCATTTT. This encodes CASSETAGNQPQHF.